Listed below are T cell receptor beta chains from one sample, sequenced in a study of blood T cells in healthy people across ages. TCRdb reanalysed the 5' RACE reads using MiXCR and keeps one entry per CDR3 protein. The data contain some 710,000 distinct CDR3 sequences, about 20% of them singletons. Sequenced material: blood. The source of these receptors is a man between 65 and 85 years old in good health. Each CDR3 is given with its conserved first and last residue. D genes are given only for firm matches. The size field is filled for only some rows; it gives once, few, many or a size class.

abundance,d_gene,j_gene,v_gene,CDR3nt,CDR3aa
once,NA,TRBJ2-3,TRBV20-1,TGCAGTGCAAATCGAGCGACCACTAGAATTACGCAGTATTTT,CSANRATTRITQYF
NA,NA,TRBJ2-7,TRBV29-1,TGCAGCGTTGACGGGGACACCTACGAGCAGTACTTC,CSVDGDTYEQYF
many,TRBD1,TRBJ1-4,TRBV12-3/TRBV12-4,TGTGCCAGTAGGACAGGGGGGGTGGAAAAACTGTTTTTT,CASRTGGVEKLFF
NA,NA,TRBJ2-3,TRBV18,TGTGCCAGCGGCCTGAAGGGCACAGATACGCAGTATTTT,CASGLKGTDTQYF
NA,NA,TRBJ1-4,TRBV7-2,TGTGCCAGCAGCCTAGGAGGGACGCCTGGGGAAAAACTGTTTTTT,CASSLGGTPGEKLFF
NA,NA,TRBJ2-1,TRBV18,TGTGCCAGCTCACCCGGATTACAGCTCAATGAGCAGTTCTTC,CASSPGLQLNEQFF
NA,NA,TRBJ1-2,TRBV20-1,TGCAGTGCCGTCCGCCCTTCAGGGGACGTTGGCTACACCTTC,CSAVRPSGDVGYTF
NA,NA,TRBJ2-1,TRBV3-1,TGTGCCAGCAGCCCAGAGACAAACAGGGTCCACGAGCAGTGCTTC,CASSPETNRVHEQCF
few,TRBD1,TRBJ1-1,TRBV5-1,TGCGCCAGCAGCGGCGGACAGGGGTACACTGAAGCTTTCTTT,CASSGGQGYTEAFF
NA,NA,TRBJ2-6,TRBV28,TGTGCCAGCAGACCCGTGGCAGTCTCTGGGGCCAACGTCCTGACTTTC,CASRPVAVSGANVLTF
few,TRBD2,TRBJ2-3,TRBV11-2,TGTGCCAGCAGCACTTTAGCGGGAGTTGGCACAGATACGCAGTATTTT,CASSTLAGVGTDTQYF
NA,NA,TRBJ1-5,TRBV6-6,TGTGCCAGCAGCATGGGTATAGCCCAGCATTTT,CASSMGIAQHF
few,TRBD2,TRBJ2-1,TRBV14,TGTGCCAGCAGCCAATTACCGGGACTAGCGGGAGAGGGTGAGCAGTTCTTC,CASSQLPGLAGEGEQFF